Following are 29 T cell receptor beta chains from one sample sequenced in a study of human T cells and chemical hapten exposure. TCRdb reprocessed the RACE reads via MiXCR and lists one record per CDR3 protein. The table lists fewer than 150,000 distinct CDR3 sequences, roughly 10% of them singletons, with 1.1% to 1.5% in the top ten. Time point meaning: patch test 2, 6 weeks after DPC sensitization. Treatment: therapeutic diphenylcyclopropenone sensitization with weekly scalp DPC. The sample consisted of whole blood, taken in connection with sensitization to the hapten diphenylcyclopropenone (DPC). The receptors derive from a woman between 50 and 59 years old with alopecia areata. Some clones in this sample may be carry-over from other donors' samples.

The chain couples TRBV28 to TRBJ2-1, with TRBD2 matching 15 bases. CDR1 is MDHEN and CDR2 is SYDVKM in the germline V gene. V shed 1 base, J shed 3 bases, and the junction held 4 bases outside the gene matches. This CDR3 is built from 18 residues. CDR3 loop: CASSLSGTSGRHYNEQFF. DNA of the CDR3: TGTGCCAGCAGTTTATCCGGGACTAGCGGGAGGCACTACAATGAGCAGTTCTTC.

This chain connects TRBV30 to TRBJ2-2; D gene uncertain. This CDR3 has 12 residues. The V gene's germline CDR1 is GTSNPN and CDR2 SVGIG (reference sequence). Trimming stripped 5 bases from V and 8 bases from J, with 12 bases between. The CDR3 spells CAWLALTGELFF. CDR3 coding DNA: TGTGCCTGGTTAGCCCTCACTGGGGAGCTGTTTTTT.

The V and J genes are TRBV29-1 and TRBJ2-3; no firm D call. This CDR3 is 14 amino acids long. Germline V lookup: CDR1 SQVTM, CDR2 ANQGSEA. The V and J ends lost 5 bases and 2 bases respectively, with 14 bases between them. As DNA, the CDR3 is TGCAGCGTTCCTTTACCCCCTCACACAGATACGCAGTATTTT. It yields the protein CSVPLPPHTDTQYF.

This clonotype was detected only a few times. The chain links TRBV5-1 to TRBJ1-3, with 9 bases identical to TRBD1. CDR1 is SGHRS and CDR2 is YFSETQ in the germline V gene. Losses at the gene ends were 4 bases for V and 0 bases for J; bases not matched to a gene: 8. This CDR3 region has 17 residues. The CDR3 sequence is CASSPPPGQGSGNTIYF. The CDR3 DNA is TGCGCCAGCAGCCCTCCTCCGGGACAGGGCTCTGGAAACACCATATATTTT.

The chain recombines TRBV5-1 with TRBJ2-3; 7 nucleotides align to TRBD1. The length of the CDR3 is 15 residues. The trim removed 3 bases at V and 0 bases at J, leaving 4 bases unmatched. Germline CDR1 SGHRS, CDR2 YFSETQ. Written as DNA, the CDR3 is TGCGCCAGCAGCTCCGAGACAGGGAGCACAGATACGCAGTATTTT. Its protein product is CASSSETGSTDTQYF.

In its sample, this clonotype was seen many times. The germline gene is not matched at one end of the junction; a read error may be the cause. The chain carries TRBV5-1 and TRBJ2-5; D not resolved. This CDR3 comprises 12 residues. Germline CDR1 SGHRS, CDR2 YFSETQ. The DNA for the CDR3 is TGTGCCAGCAGCCTCGGCCAAGAGACCCAGTACTTC. Amino acids: CASSLGQETQYF.

This chain joins TRBV10-3 and TRBJ1-1, with 9 bases identical to TRBD1. This CDR3 is built from 14 residues. V was clipped by 5 bases and J by 5 bases; unmatched bases: 6. Germline values: CDR1 ENHRY, CDR2 SYGVKD. The CDR3 nucleotides read TGTGCCATCAGTCCGACAGGGGGGGGAACTGAAGCTTTCTTT. Protein product: CAISPTGGGTEAFF.

The chain uses TRBV28 and TRBJ2-2, with D perhaps TRBD1 or TRBD2 (5 bases each). The CDR3 sequence is 15 residues long. Germline values: CDR1 MDHEN, CDR2 SYDVKM. V was clipped by 4 bases and J by 6 bases, with 15 bases between them. In nucleotides, the CDR3 is TGTGCCAGCAGTTCCCCAGGGACGGGGTCCGGGGAGCTGTTTTTT. Translating it yields CASSSPGTGSGELFF.

This clonotype was recorded many times. The chain employs TRBV28 and TRBJ2-1, with 11 bases identical to TRBD2. The trim removed 8 bases at V and 4 bases at J, leaving 4 bases unmatched. The CDR3 sequence is 14 residues long. Germline CDR1 reads MDHEN; CDR2 reads SYDVKM. CDR3 coding DNA: TGTGCCAGCCGGACTAGCGGGTATTACAATGAGCAGTTCTTC. Translated, it gives CASRTSGYYNEQFF.

This clonotype was detected a few times. The genes are TRBV7-3 and TRBJ2-1; 10 bases are a match to TRBD2. V trimming: 5 bases; J trimming: 6 bases; junction bases outside the gene matches: 13. This CDR3 is 17 amino acids long. Germline CDR1 SGHTA, CDR2 FQGTGA. In DNA, the CDR3 is TGTGCCAGCAGCAACACCCCTGTAGCGGGGGGAGGCAATGAGCAGTTCTTC. Protein: CASSNTPVAGGGNEQFF.

This clonotype has more than one count but fewer than ten. The rearrangement links TRBV20-1 to TRBJ2-4; D remains unclear. The germline V gene encodes CDR1 DFQATT and CDR2 SNEGSKA (reference sequence). The CDR3 runs to 13 residues. Trimming took 0 bases from V and 6 from J, leaving 9 bases between them. CDR3 nucleotides: TGCAGTGCTAGAGATCGCATGGGAAACATTCAGTACTTC. Protein product: CSARDRMGNIQYF.

The CDR3 DNA follows: TGTGCCAGCAGTTTAGGGGACAGGGGTCGTTCAGAGACCCAGTACTTC. It is translated as CASSLGDRGRSETQYF. V usage is TRBV28 and J usage is TRBJ2-5, with 10 bases aligning to TRBD1. Germline V gene lookup returns CDR1 MDHEN and CDR2 SYDVKM. J lost 4 bases, V lost 2 bases, and 7 bases had no gene match. The CDR3 sequence is 16 residues long.

There are many counts of this clonotype. This chain uses TRBV29-1 with TRBJ2-1; D is ambiguous. CDR1 and CDR2 (germline): SQVTM, ANQGSEA. Trimming stripped 4 bases from V and 6 bases from J, with 13 bases between. This CDR3 has 13 residues. CDR3 sequence: CSVATQVGNEQFF. As DNA, the CDR3 is TGCAGCGTTGCCACTCAGGTAGGCAATGAGCAGTTCTTC.

This chain uses TRBV12-3 or TRBV12-4 with TRBJ2-2; D is uncertain. The CDR3 covers 14 residues. V lost 6 bases to trimming and J lost 2 bases, with 10 bases between them. Here the CDR3 DNA reads TGTGCCAGCAGACCTACAGCCAACACCGGGGAGCTGTTTTTT. It specifies CASRPTANTGELFF.

In its sample, this clonotype was seen a few times. V and J are TRBV7-3 and TRBJ2-3; D might be TRBD1 (6 bases). Germline-derived CDR1 and CDR2 are SGHTA and FQGTGA. Deletions cut 5 bases from V and 4 bases from J, with 13 bases between. This CDR3 contains 14 residues. This chain's CDR3 is CASSPDRRADTQYF. CDR3 nucleotides: TGTGCCAGCAGCCCCGACAGGCGGGCAGATACGCAGTATTTT.

This clonotype was seen many times. The chain has TRBV20-1 and TRBJ1-2; D uncertain. CDR3 length equals 14 residues. V was pared by 3 bases and J by 1 base, with 12 bases between. CDR1 is DFQATT, CDR2 SNEGSKA, per germline (reference sequence). This CDR3 reads CSASRRGGNYGYTF. The CDR3 DNA reads TGCAGTGCTAGCAGGCGAGGCGGTAACTATGGCTACACCTTC.

This sequence joins TRBV2 and TRBJ1-3; TRBD1 agrees at 11 bases. Germline V lookup: CDR1 SNHLY, CDR2 FYNNEI. This CDR3 spans 14 amino acids. The V and J ends lost 10 bases and 8 bases, in that order; junction bases with no gene match: 10. CDR3 region: CATEKDRGHDTIYF. The CDR3 DNA follows: TGTGCCACGGAAAAGGACAGGGGGCATGACACCATATATTTT.

This clonotype was recorded a few times. The genes are TRBV11-2 and TRBJ2-1; 10 bases align to TRBD1. Germline V gene data show CDR1 as SGHAT and CDR2 as FQNNGV. This CDR3 is 15 amino acids long. J was trimmed by 4 bases and V by 5 bases; bases with no gene match: 5. In DNA, the CDR3 is TGTGCCAGCAGCGCCGGGACAGGGGCATACAATGAGCAGTTCTTC. The encoded protein is CASSAGTGAYNEQFF.

This clonotype has only a few counts. V and J are TRBV5-6 and TRBJ1-5, with 7 bases aligning to TRBD1. CDR3 length: 14 residues. V gave up 4 bases and J gave up 7 bases; unmatched junction bases: 8. Germline lookup yields CDR1 SGHDT and CDR2 YYEEEE. As DNA, the CDR3 is TGTGCCAGCAGCCGACAGGGATCTGGCCAGCCCCAGCATTTT. Translated, it gives CASSRQGSGQPQHF.

The chain combines TRBV7-2 with TRBJ2-3; 9 bases line up with TRBD2. The CDR3 contains 16 residues. In germline, CDR1 is SGHTA, CDR2 FQGNSA. Trimming at V came to 3 bases and at J to 5 bases, leaving 9 bases not matched to a gene. This CDR3 reads CASSLSSGIMVDTQYF. DNA for the CDR3: TGTGCCAGCAGCTTGTCTAGCGGGATAATGGTAGATACGCAGTATTTT.

There are many counts of this clonotype. The chain carries TRBV7-2 and TRBJ1-2; 12 bases map to TRBD1. This CDR3 comprises 16 residues. Trimming removed 10 bases from V and 4 bases from J; junction bases left unmatched: 13. Germline loops: CDR1 SGHTA, CDR2 FQGNSA. CDR3 sequence reads: CAISRGQGAGSYGYTF. CDR3 DNA: TGTGCCATATCTAGGGGACAGGGGGCCGGTAGCTATGGCTACACCTTC.

The chain has TRBV29-1 and TRBJ2-7; 7 bases are shared with TRBD1. CDR1 is SQVTM and CDR2 is ANQGSEA in the germline V gene. After removal of 5 bases from V and 3 bases from J, the junction contained 7 bases not matched to a gene. The CDR3 is 13 amino acids. In nucleotides, the CDR3 is TGCAGCGTTCCCGACAGGGATAACTACGAGCAGTACTTC. Its translation: CSVPDRDNYEQYF.

This clonotype was counted at least ten times. The rearrangement uses TRBV7-9 and TRBJ2-1; D may correspond to TRBD1 or TRBD2 (5 bases each). This CDR3 comprises 15 residues. The V gene lost 0 bases and the J gene lost 7 bases, with 13 bases spanning the gap. Per the germline V gene, CDR1 is SEHNR and CDR2 is FQNEAQ (reference sequence). This chain's CDR3 is CASSLAWQGPNEQFF. CDR3 DNA: TGTGCCAGCAGCTTAGCGTGGCAGGGACCTAATGAGCAGTTCTTC.

The CDR3 DNA reads TGTGCCAGCAGTTTATCAGGGCCAGGACAGCCCCAGCATTTT. It codes for CASSLSGPGQPQHF. The chain employs TRBV28 and TRBJ1-5; weak D call: TRBD1 (5 bases). Trimming shortened V by 1 base and J by 7 bases, and 11 bases separated the two germline ends. This CDR3 region has 14 residues. Germline values: CDR1 MDHEN, CDR2 SYDVKM.

The chain joins TRBV6-1 to TRBJ2-1; 8 bases fit TRBD1. The CDR3 runs to 16 residues. CDR1 and CDR2 from the germline V gene are MNHNS and SASEGT. V shed 5 bases, J shed 5 bases, and the junction held 11 bases outside the gene matches. The CDR3 region has the DNA TGTGCCAGCAGTCCGCAGACAGGGGCCATTAACAATGAGCAGTTCTTC. It encodes CASSPQTGAINNEQFF.

In its sample, this clonotype was seen a few times. J is TRBJ1-2 and V is TRBV12-3 or TRBV12-4; TRBD1 matches 7 bases. Germline trimming cut 6 bases from V and 5 bases from J; bases unmatched to any gene: 6. The CDR3 has 13 residues. The CDR3 is CASSLGQFYGYTF. CDR3 coding DNA: TGTGCCAGCAGCCTGGGACAGTTTTATGGCTACACCTTC.

This clonotype has only a few counts. J is TRBJ2-3 and V is TRBV5-6; maybe TRBD1 (7 bases). The germline gives CDR1 SGHDT, CDR2 YYEEEE. This CDR3 is built from 16 residues. The V gene lost 4 bases and the J gene lost 2 bases, with 17 bases spanning the gap. The CDR3 DNA follows: TGTGCCAGCAGCCCTCCAGGGGGGTCCTTCACAGATACGCAGTATTTT. Its translation is CASSPPGGSFTDTQYF.

This clonotype was seen a few times. The rearrangement joins TRBV5-1 to TRBJ2-1, with D hard to call. This CDR3 region has 11 residues. Looked up from germline, CDR1 is SGHRS and CDR2 is YFSETQ. The V and J ends lost 5 bases and 8 bases respectively, with 8 bases between them. The CDR3 DNA sequence: TGCGCCAGCAGGTCTGCGGATGAGCAGTTCTTC. It is translated as CASRSADEQFF.

The chain has TRBV5-1 and TRBJ2-6; D possibly corresponds to TRBD1 (6 bases). CDR3 length: 16 amino acids. Germline V gene sequence: CDR1 SGHRS, CDR2 YFSETQ. The ends were cut back, 0 bases at V and 4 bases at J, with 11 bases in the middle. CDR3 sequence (DNA): TGCGCCAGCAGCTTGGTAGACAGGCCCGGGGCCAACGTCCTGACTTTC. Encoded protein: CASSLVDRPGANVLTF.